This entry lists 14 T cell receptor beta chains sequenced from one sample in a study of T-cell reconstitution after alpha-beta-depleted transplantation in children. Preparation of the TCRbeta library was carried out with unique molecular identifiers. TCRdb reprocessed the PCR reads via MiXCR and lists one record per CDR3 protein. This table has 530,000 or so distinct CDR3 sequences, 25% to 30% appearing once. Specimen: PBMCs, collected before TCRalphabeta/CD19-depleted stem cell transplant. Source of these receptors: a boy in the first two years of life with Wiskott-Aldrich syndrome, due to receive a stem cell transplant.

The V gene is TRBV5-6, the J gene TRBJ1-5; D possibly corresponds to TRBD1 (5 bases). Germline V gene data show CDR1 as SGHDT and CDR2 as YYEEEE. This CDR3 contains 14 residues. The ends were cut back, 1 base at V and 3 bases at J, with 8 bases in the middle. The CDR3, as DNA: TGTGCCAGCAGCTTGAGCAGGGACAATCAGCCCCAGCATTTT. This sequence encodes CASSLSRDNQPQHF.

The table lists this clonotype with a few counts. This chain connects TRBV6-1 to TRBJ1-5; tentatively, D is TRBD1 (6 bases). The V end lost 8 bases, the J end lost 0 bases, and 14 bases lay between the germline ends. The CDR3 spans 15 residues. Per germline, CDR1 MNHNS and CDR2 SASEGT. The CDR3 DNA reads as TGTGCCAGCGCGTACAGGGACCTTAGCAATCAGCCCCAGCATTTT. Its translation: CASAYRDLSNQPQHF.

This clonotype appeared once. V gene TRBV29-1 combines with J gene TRBJ2-1, with D possibly called TRBD1 or TRBD2 (5 bases each). With 7 bases removed from V and 7 bases from J, the gap between germline ends came to 23 bases. The CDR3 loop spans 15 amino acids. From germline, CDR1 is SQVTM and CDR2 ANQGSEA. CDR3 nucleotides: TGCAGCGGGGGATACGGGACCCATACGGGGAATGAGCAGTTCTTC. Its translation is CSGGYGTHTGNEQFF.

The chain is built from TRBV5-6 and TRBJ1-6; D not certain. The V end lost 0 bases, the J end lost 5 bases, and 12 bases lay between the germline ends. This CDR3 has 16 residues. Germline V gives CDR1 SGHDT, CDR2 YYEEEE. CDR3 region: CASSLGVWQNNSPLHF. The CDR3 nucleotides read TGTGCCAGCAGCTTGGGGGTGTGGCAGAATAATTCACCCCTCCACTTT. Filled out from reference TRBV5-6 and TRBJ1-6, the complete variable domain reads DAGVTQSPTHLIKTRGQQVTLRCSPKSGHDTVSWYQQALGQGPQFIFQYYEEEERQRGNFPDRFSGHQFPNYSSELNVNALLLGDSALYLCASSLGVWQNNSPLHFGNGTRLTVT.

The rearrangement joins TRBV11-2 to TRBJ1-1, with unresolved D. This CDR3 region has 13 residues. V was trimmed by 4 bases and J by 7 bases, leaving 13 bases between them. Germline-derived CDR1 and CDR2 are SGHAT and FQNNGV. The CDR3 DNA reads as TGTGCCAGCAGCTCGCTCGACACCAGTGAAGCTTTCTTT. Amino acid sequence: CASSSLDTSEAFF.

V gene TRBV5-1 combines with J gene TRBJ2-3; 7 bases agree with TRBD1. Germline V gives CDR1 SGHRS, CDR2 YFSETQ. Trimming cost V 0 bases and J 2 bases; bases outside gene matches: 9. CDR3 length equals 17 residues. CDR3 protein: CASSLARGTEDTDTQYF. The DNA of the CDR3 is TGCGCCAGCAGCTTGGCCAGAGGGACAGAGGACACAGATACGCAGTATTTT.

The genes are TRBV19 and TRBJ1-2, with 7 bases identical to TRBD1. With 6 bases clipped from V and 6 bases from J, the junction kept 7 bases outside the gene matches. The CDR3 has 13 amino acids. The germline V gene encodes CDR1 LNHDA and CDR2 SQIVND (reference sequence). Written as DNA, the CDR3 is TGTGCCAGTAGCCGACAGGGTTTCGATGGCTACACCTTC. Its protein is CASSRQGFDGYTF.

This chain connects TRBV4-2 to TRBJ1-2; no definite D call. Trimming removed 3 bases from V and 2 bases from J, with 4 bases in between. The CDR3 is made up of 12 amino acids. Germline assignment: CDR1 LGHNA and CDR2 YNFKEQ. The DNA of the CDR3 is TGTGCCAGCAGCCAGTCCAACTATGGCTACACCTTC. Translating it yields CASSQSNYGYTF.

The rearrangement links TRBV7-9 to TRBJ2-4; TRBD2 matches 7 bases. The J segment lost 2 bases and the V segment lost 3 bases, leaving 1 base of the junction unmatched. Germline loops: CDR1 SEHNR, CDR2 FQNEAQ (reference sequence). The CDR3 runs to 14 residues. The CDR3 spells CASSFGTTKNIQYF. The CDR3 nucleotides are TGTGCCAGCAGCTTCGGGACTACCAAAAACATTCAGTACTTC. The full variable domain, its missing parts supplied by reference TRBV7-9 and TRBJ2-4, is DTGVSQNPRHKITKRGQNVTFRCDPISEHNRLYWYRQTLGQGPEFLTYFQNEAQLEKSRLLSDRFSAERPKGSFSTLEIQRTEQGDSAMYLCASSFGTTKNIQYFGAGTRLSVL.

The rearrangement joins TRBV5-1 to TRBJ2-7; D is unresolved. Germline assignment: CDR1 SGHRS and CDR2 YFSETQ. This CDR3 is 9 amino acids long. Between the trimmed V and J ends, which lost 6 bases and 4 bases, there was a span of 2 bases. The CDR3 bases are TGCGCCAGCATGTACGAGCAGTACTTC. This encodes CASMYEQYF.

This clonotype showed up just a few times. The chain employs TRBV5-1 and TRBJ1-2; D is unclear. The CDR3 consists of 13 residues. The V end lost 1 base, the J end lost 6 bases, and 10 bases lay between the germline ends. The germline CDR1 and CDR2 sequences are SGHRS and YFSETQ. This CDR3 is CASSLRGSDGYTF. As DNA, the CDR3 is TGCGCCAGCAGCTTGCGGGGAAGCGATGGCTACACCTTC. Using reference TRBV5-1 and TRBJ1-2 for the parts outside the CDR3, the full variable domain is KAGVTQTPRYLIKTRGQQVTLSCSPISGHRSVSWYQQTPGQGLQFLFEYFSETQRNKGNFPGRFSGRQFSNSRSEMNVSTLELGDSALYLCASSLRGSDGYTFGSGTRLTVV.

This clonotype came up a few times. The chain is built from TRBV12-3 or TRBV12-4 and TRBJ2-3, with 8 bases lining up with TRBD2. This CDR3 is built from 15 residues. V lost 6 bases to trimming and J lost 2 bases; unmatched junction nucleotides: 7. This chain's CDR3 is CASRRSGGYTDTQYF. The CDR3, as DNA: TGTGCCAGCAGGCGATCGGGAGGGTACACAGATACGCAGTATTTT.

This clonotype was counted between two and nine times. The chain is built from TRBV20-1 and TRBJ2-7, with D perhaps matching TRBD1 or TRBD2 (5 bases each). This CDR3 has 13 residues. Germline V gives CDR1 DFQATT, CDR2 SNEGSKA (reference sequence). The germline V and J ends were trimmed by 0 bases and 7 bases, with 13 bases remaining between them. This chain's CDR3 is CSARDGGREEQYF. The CDR3, as DNA: TGCAGTGCTAGAGATGGGGGTCGTGAGGAGCAGTACTTC.

This clonotype was picked up a small number of times. This chain uses TRBV29-1 with TRBJ1-2; D gene uncertain. Trimming left V 4 bases short and J 0 bases short, with 6 bases between. From germline, CDR1 is SQVTM and CDR2 ANQGSEA. The CDR3 length is 12 residues. DNA for the CDR3: TGCAGCGTTGGTACATCTAACTATGGCTACACCTTC. Protein: CSVGTSNYGYTF.